This paragraph reports one TCR beta chain. Only in-frame clones appear in the TCRdb table, and some are missing; sequencing was by immunoSEQ multiplex PCR. The repertoire holds around 43,000 clones, with around 90% as singletons. The data were obtained in a study of T cells in localized non-small cell lung cancer. V lost 0 bases to trimming and J lost 4 bases, with 13 bases between them. The CDR3 consists of 15 residues. CDR1 and CDR2 (germline): SGDLS, YYNGEE. The TCR comes from a man aged 18-55 years with stage I lung adenocarcinoma. The sample consisted of peripheral blood, taken before any cancer treatment. This chain connects TRBV9 to TRBJ1-2; tentative D call: TRBD1 (6 bases). The CDR3 DNA follows: TGTGCCAGCAGCGTAGACCCGCAGGGGTTCTATGGCTACACCTTC. As protein: CASSVDPQGFYGYTF.